Presented here are 23 T cell receptor beta chains from one specimen sequenced in a study of response to subunit inactivated influenza vaccine. TCRdb fed the RT-PCR reads into MiXCR, producing one record per CDR3 protein. The sample shows about 520,000 distinct CDR3 sequences, approximately 7.8% of them seen only once. Sequenced here: PBMCs from blood, sampled around 25 months after vaccination. These receptors all stem from a man aged 45 to 70 who received an inactivated influenza vaccine.

V gene TRBV5-6 combines with J gene TRBJ2-3; 7 bases agree with TRBD2. V shed 1 base and J 4 bases; nucleotides not matched to a gene: 6. Looked up from germline, CDR1 is SGHDT and CDR2 is YYEEEE. This CDR3 has 15 residues. This CDR3 is CASSLTSEAADTQYF. The CDR3, as DNA: TGTGCCAGCAGCTTGACTAGCGAGGCTGCAGATACGCAGTATTTT.

This clonotype was seen ten or more times. The chain has TRBV4-2 and TRBJ1-3; D not certain. V lost 0 bases and J 0 bases, leaving 9 bases between the germline ends. The CDR3 is 16 residues long. Per germline, CDR1 LGHNA and CDR2 YNFKEQ. In DNA form, the CDR3 reads TGTGCCAGCAGCCAAGAAGGAGGCTCCTCTGGAAACACCATATATTTT. As protein: CASSQEGGSSGNTIYF.

The chain's CDR3 is CAISESVTQYF. CDR3 nucleotides: TGTGCCATCAGTGAGTCTGTGACCCAGTACTTC. The chain recombines TRBV10-3 with TRBJ2-5; D is unclear. V was pared by 0 bases and J by 7 bases, with 3 bases between. This CDR3 region has 11 residues. The germline CDR1 and CDR2 sequences are ENHRY and SYGVKD.

V usage is TRBV7-2 and J usage is TRBJ1-6, with a possible D match to TRBD1 (5 bases). This CDR3 comprises 16 residues. Trimming removed 0 bases at V and 9 bases at J, with 15 bases between. CDR1 and CDR2 from the germline V gene are SGHTA and FQGNSA. The DNA of the CDR3 is TGTGCCAGCAGCTTAGCGCATGGGGCACCGGGTTCACCCCTCCACTTT. Translated: CASSLAHGAPGSPLHF.

Concerning this clonotype: A much larger clone sits a single nucleotide away, making a read error possible. The chain couples TRBV12-3 or TRBV12-4 to TRBJ1-5; D unresolved. V lost 3 bases and J 5 bases, leaving 8 bases between the germline ends. The CDR3 extends over 13 amino acids. This CDR3 is CASSLVQDQPQHF. DNA of the CDR3: TGTGCCAGCAGTTTGGTGCAGGATCAGCCCCAGCATTTT.

This clonotype has a count of ten or more. V gene TRBV11-2 combines with J gene TRBJ1-1; maybe TRBD1 (5 bases). Deletions cut 2 bases from V and 4 bases from J, with 11 bases between. Germline values: CDR1 SGHAT, CDR2 FQNNGV. The CDR3 totals 14 residues. The CDR3 DNA reads TGTGCCAGCAGCTTAACTCAAGGGGCCACTGAAGCTTTCTTT. It codes for CASSLTQGATEAFF.

This clonotype has ten or more counts. V is TRBV12-3 or TRBV12-4 and J is TRBJ1-1; D is perhaps TRBD1 (6 bases). The CDR3 totals 11 residues. Trimming removed 3 bases from V and 10 bases from J, with 9 bases in between. The CDR3 loop reads CASSFPTGAFF. DNA for the CDR3: TGTGCCAGCAGTTTCCCGACAGGAGCTTTCTTT.

This clonotype has at least ten counts. The chain uses TRBV20-1 and TRBJ1-2; TRBD1 might be the D (6 bases). The CDR3 consists of 13 residues. CDR1 is DFQATT, CDR2 SNEGSKA, per germline (reference sequence). The CDR3 DNA follows: TGCAGCTCGGTGGACGGGGGCAACTATGGCTACACCTTC. Translation: CSSVDGGNYGYTF.

This clonotype came up many times. This chain joins TRBV5-1 and TRBJ1-2; possible D gene TRBD1, 5 bases. With 2 bases removed from V and 0 bases from J, the gap between germline ends came to 17 bases. The germline gives CDR1 SGHRS, CDR2 YFSETQ. The CDR3 totals 17 residues. The CDR3 DNA follows: TGCGCCAGCAGCTTAGGAGTGGCAGGGCCAGCTAACTATGGCTACACCTTC. It codes for CASSLGVAGPANYGYTF.

The V and J genes are TRBV11-2 and TRBJ2-1, with 9 bases fitting TRBD1. Trimming removed 0 bases from V and 4 bases from J; junction bases left unmatched: 13. The CDR3 sequence is 19 residues long. Germline values: CDR1 SGHAT, CDR2 FQNNGV. The CDR3 DNA reads TGTGCCAGCAGCTTAGATGGGTCCCACGGGACAGGGTTATACAATGAGCAGTTCTTC. It is translated as CASSLDGSHGTGLYNEQFF.

This clonotype occurred many times. This rearrangement joins TRBV12-3 or TRBV12-4 to TRBJ1-5; D is unclear. This CDR3 has 13 residues. V shed 6 bases and J shed 5 bases, with 11 bases lying between them. The CDR3 nucleotides read TGTGCCAGCAGCTCTACCTGGGATCAGCCCCAGCATTTT. Amino acid sequence: CASSSTWDQPQHF.

The V call is TRBV9, the J call TRBJ1-1; possibly TRBD1 for D (5 bases). This CDR3 region has 15 residues. The V and J ends lost 4 bases and 2 bases respectively, with 15 bases between them. In germline, CDR1 is SGDLS, CDR2 YYNGEE. The CDR3 DNA reads as TGTGCCAGCAGCCCCCCCGACAGACAAAACACTGAAGCTTTCTTT. Translating it yields CASSPPDRQNTEAFF.

The rearrangement links TRBV2 to TRBJ2-7; the D gene is possibly TRBD2 (6 bases). Per the germline V gene, CDR1 is SNHLY and CDR2 is FYNNEI. The CDR3 consists of 13 residues. Between the trimmed V and J ends, which lost 0 bases and 6 bases, there was a span of 9 bases. CDR3 amino acids: CASSEARGVEQYF. DNA for the CDR3: TGTGCCAGCAGTGAAGCTCGCGGGGTCGAGCAGTACTTC.

There are many counts of this clonotype. The V call is TRBV20-1, the J call TRBJ2-7; no reliable D call. V was shortened by 3 bases and J by 3 bases, with 6 bases between the two germline ends. The CDR3 loop spans 11 amino acids. The germline CDR1 and CDR2 sequences are DFQATT and SNEGSKA (reference sequence). CDR3 DNA sequence: TGCAGTGCTAGGAAAAGCTACGAGCAGTACTTC. It codes for CSARKSYEQYF.

The rearrangement links TRBV20-1 to TRBJ1-5, with a possible D match to TRBD1 (5 bases). Germline CDR1 reads DFQATT; CDR2 reads SNEGSKA (reference sequence). V was cut by 6 bases and J by 0 bases, with 9 bases left in between. The CDR3 runs 13 residues. The CDR3 region is CSAATASNQPQHF. The CDR3 nucleotides are TGCAGTGCGGCGACAGCTAGCAATCAGCCCCAGCATTTT.

This clonotype was picked up a small number of times. The gene calls are TRBV9 and TRBJ2-3; 12 bases fit TRBD2. The CDR3 extends over 16 amino acids. CDR1 and CDR2 (germline): SGDLS, YYNGEE. J was trimmed by 3 bases and V by 0 bases; bases with no gene match: 2. CDR3 amino acids: CASSVGTSGKTDTQYF. The CDR3 region has the DNA TGTGCCAGCAGCGTAGGGACTAGCGGGAAGACAGATACGCAGTATTTT.

The CDR3 reads CASRTDTNEKLFF. In DNA form, the CDR3 reads TGCGCCAGCAGGACGGATACTAATGAAAAACTGTTTTTT. This chain connects TRBV5-1 to TRBJ1-4; D unresolved. The CDR3 runs 13 residues. Looked up from germline, CDR1 is SGHRS and CDR2 is YFSETQ. V was shortened by 5 bases and J by 2 bases, with 7 bases between the two germline ends.

This sequence joins TRBV27 and TRBJ2-3; 8 bases fit TRBD2. Trimming removed 10 bases from V and 5 bases from J; junction bases left unmatched: 8. CDR3 size: 13 residues. Germline V gene lookup returns CDR1 MNHEY and CDR2 SMNVEV (reference sequence). The CDR3 is CATRLAGGDTQYF. For the CDR3, the DNA is TGTGCCACCCGTCTAGCGGGCGGAGATACGCAGTATTTT.

This CDR3 reads CASSFRERETQYF. CDR3 nucleotides: TGTGCCAGCAGCTTCAGGGAGCGAGAGACCCAGTACTTC. The rearrangement links TRBV7-8 to TRBJ2-5; D possibly uses TRBD1 or TRBD2 (5 bases each). Germline CDR1 and CDR2: SGHVS and FQNEAQ. The V gene lost 3 bases and the J gene lost 4 bases, with 9 bases spanning the gap. This CDR3 region has 13 residues.

This clonotype was seen a few times. This chain links TRBV14 with TRBJ1-6; D is uncertain. The CDR3 is made up of 14 amino acids. From germline, CDR1 is SGHDN and CDR2 FVKESK. Trimming cost V 2 bases and J 3 bases, with 5 bases left between them. This CDR3 is CASSQIHYNSPLHF. CDR3 DNA: TGTGCCAGCAGCCAAATCCACTATAATTCACCCCTCCACTTT. Looking up the rest from reference TRBV14 and TRBJ1-6 gives the full variable domain: EAGVTQFPSHSVIEKGQTVTLRCDPISGHDNLYWYRRVMGKEIKFLLHFVKESKQDESGMPNNRFLAERTGGTYSTLKVQPAELEDSGVYFCASSQIHYNSPLHFGNGTRLTVT.

The rearrangement uses TRBV29-1 and TRBJ1-2, with TRBD1 as a possible D gene (6 bases). Germline V gives CDR1 SQVTM, CDR2 ANQGSEA. The germline V and J ends were trimmed by 3 bases and 8 bases, with 16 bases remaining between them. The CDR3 consists of 13 residues. The DNA for the CDR3 is TGCAGCGTTGAGATTTGGGGGCTCGGGGGCTACACCTTC. It encodes CSVEIWGLGGYTF. The complete variable domain, with remaining parts taken from reference TRBV29-1 and TRBJ1-2, reads SAVISQKPSRDICQRGTSLTIQCQVDSQVTMMFWYRQQPGQSLTLIATANQGSEATYESGFVIDKFPISRPNLTFSTLTVSNMSPEDSSIYLCSVEIWGLGGYTFGSGTRLTVV.

This clonotype came up a few times. The J gene is TRBJ2-2, the V gene TRBV6-5; 8 positions match TRBD2. Germline values: CDR1 MNHEY, CDR2 SVGAGI. With V trimmed by 6 bases and J by 7 bases, 7 bases remained unmatched. The CDR3 has 14 residues. This CDR3 reads CASSLGLAVGELFF. CDR3 DNA sequence: TGTGCCAGCAGCTTAGGACTAGCCGTCGGGGAGCTGTTTTTT.

The table lists this clonotype with a few counts. The chain joins TRBV4-3 to TRBJ2-3; D gene unclear. V lost 0 bases, J lost 6 bases, and 13 bases lay in between. The length of the CDR3 is 15 residues. The germline V gene has CDR1 LGHNA and CDR2 YSLEER. The CDR3 DNA reads TGCGCCAGCAGCCAAGAGTTGAATTTGCCCGATACGCAGTATTTT. It is translated as CASSQELNLPDTQYF.